The present T cell receptor (beta chain) was sequenced within a study of OX40 agonist ivuxolimab in advanced cancers. Germline CDR1 SGHNT, CDR2 YYREEE (reference sequence). V was clipped by 1 base and J by 1 base, with 9 bases between them. The CDR3 runs to 16 residues. Findings and limits, study-wide: CD8+ T cells were the subset that, on average, had more expanded clones than CD4+. At doses 0.1 to 3.0 mg/kg, CD4+ and CD8+ clones expanded.

With regard to this clone: Its antigen is not identified.

Patients were ineligible given autoimmune disease history or systemic immunosuppression. The assay was immunoSEQ multiplex PCR, and TCRdb's table has in-frame clones only and misses some. The sample lists 65,000 to 95,000 clones; over 70% were seen once. The sequence derives from an adult with an advanced solid tumor such as melanoma, head and neck, liver or kidney cancer. The starting material was CD4+ or CD8+ T cells sorted from blood, obtained in a trial of the OX40 agonist ivuxolimab. The V call is TRBV5-4, the J call TRBJ2-6, with D unclear. The CDR3 spells CASSLWGISGANVLTF. CDR3 nucleotides: TGTGCCAGCAGCTTGTGGGGTATTTCTGGGGCCAACGTCCTGACTTTC.